A single sample is the source of the 15 T cell receptor beta chains below, sequenced in a study of beta chain features in type 1 diabetes. Antigens for these TCRs are unknown. General observations from the study: Moderately but significantly shorter TCRB CDR3s were found in Type 1 diabetes patients in all four CD4+ subsets.

Reverse transcribing all isolated RNA meant expressed TCRB transcripts were sequenced. The assay was immunoSEQ multiplex PCR, and TCRdb's table has in-frame clones only and misses some. Among 240,000 or so clones listed, about 15% were seen once. Sequences were obtained from naive CD4+ T cells from blood. The receptors were gathered from a man aged 25 to 45 with type 1 diabetes.

This clone was observed a few times. The chain carries TRBV4-1 and TRBJ1-1; D call uncertain. Germline V CDR1 and CDR2: MGHRA, YSYEKL. The V end was cut by 5 bases, the J end by 3 bases, with 10 bases between. CDR3 length equals 13 residues. The CDR3 region is CASSGIPYTEAFF. The CDR3 DNA follows: TGCGCCAGCAGCGGCATCCCTTACACTGAAGCTTTCTTT.

The chain joins TRBV2 to TRBJ2-7; 12 nucleotides align to TRBD1. There are 15 residues in the CDR3. J gave up 0 bases and V 6 bases, and 3 bases lay outside the gene matches. Germline lookup yields CDR1 SNHLY and CDR2 FYNNEI. CDR3 DNA sequence: TGTGCCAGCAGGGGGGACAGGGGGCCCTCCTACGAGCAGTACTTC. It encodes CASRGDRGPSYEQYF. The full variable domain, rest sourced from reference TRBV2 and TRBJ2-7, is EPEVTQTPSHQVTQMGQEVILRCVPISNHLYFYWYRQILGQKVEFLVSFYNNEISEKSEIFDDQFSVERPDGSNFTLKIRSTKLEDSAMYFCASRGDRGPSYEQYFGPGTRLTVT.

CDR3 coding DNA: TGTGCCAGCAGTCCGACAGGGAACTACGAGCAGTACTTC. Amino acids: CASSPTGNYEQYF. V is TRBV2 and J is TRBJ2-7; TRBD1 matches at 7 bases. Germline trimming cut 5 bases from V and 3 bases from J; bases unmatched to any gene: 4. Germline V lookup: CDR1 SNHLY, CDR2 FYNNEI. CDR3 length: 13 residues.

This clone was picked up a small number of times. The CDR3 DNA reads TGTGCCACCAGCAGGCAGGGGGTCAATCAGCCCCAGCATTTT. It translates to CATSRQGVNQPQHF. The rearrangement links TRBV15 to TRBJ1-5; 7 bases are a match to TRBD1. Unmatched junction bases numbered 2, after V lost 3 bases and J lost 3 bases. CDR1 and CDR2 (germline): LNHNV, YYDKDF (reference sequence). The CDR3 consists of 14 residues.

This clone came up a few times. Other nucleotide sequences from this sample produce the same CDR3. The genes are TRBV6-5 and TRBJ1-2; tentative D call: TRBD1 (5 bases). Germline lookup yields CDR1 MNHEY and CDR2 SVGAGI. CDR3 size: 13 residues. Trimming pared 6 bases from V and 2 bases from J, leaving 10 bases between. This CDR3 is CASSRRGNYGYTF. In nucleotides, the CDR3 is TGTGCCAGCAGCCGACGGGGGAACTATGGCTACACCTTC.

The V call is TRBV9, the J call TRBJ1-2; 8 bases are a match to TRBD1. J lost 8 bases, V lost 4 bases, and 10 bases had no gene match. Germline values: CDR1 SGDLS, CDR2 YYNGEE. This CDR3 spans 14 amino acids. The CDR3, as DNA: TGTGCCAGCAGCTTCCAGGACAGGGCTGAGGGCTACACCTTC. This sequence encodes CASSFQDRAEGYTF.

This clone has a handful of counts. V gene TRBV30 combines with J gene TRBJ2-7; 8 bases agree with TRBD2. The CDR3 is made up of 13 amino acids. Trimming cost V 4 bases and J 5 bases; bases outside gene matches: 7. The germline V gene encodes CDR1 GTSNPN and CDR2 SVGIG (reference sequence). The CDR3 DNA sequence: TGTGCCTGGACCCCAGCGGGAGTGAACGAGCAGTACTTC. Protein: CAWTPAGVNEQYF.

This clone was picked up a small number of times. The chain joins TRBV5-4 to TRBJ2-3; 11 positions match TRBD2. The V and J ends lost 2 bases and 5 bases, in that order; junction bases with no gene match: 7. Germline V CDR1 and CDR2: SGHNT, YYREEE (reference sequence). The CDR3 is made up of 16 amino acids. In DNA, the CDR3 is TGTGCCAGCAGCTTAGGGACTAGCGGCCTTAGAGATACGCAGTATTTT. Residues: CASSLGTSGLRDTQYF.

V and J are TRBV5-6 and TRBJ2-2; TRBD1 might be the D (6 bases). V lost 4 bases and J lost 5, with 9 bases in between. Per germline, CDR1 SGHDT and CDR2 YYEEEE. The CDR3 extends over 13 amino acids. The CDR3: CASSDQGTGELFF. The CDR3 region has the DNA TGTGCCAGCAGCGACCAGGGGACCGGGGAGCTGTTTTTT.

The chain joins TRBV4-1 to TRBJ2-4; 8 nucleotides line up with TRBD2. With 4 bases clipped from V and 7 bases from J, the junction kept 21 bases outside the gene matches. Germline V lookup: CDR1 MGHRA, CDR2 YSYEKL. The CDR3 runs to 19 residues. The CDR3 sequence is CASSPYSIALVAGRNIQYF. The CDR3 DNA reads TGCGCCAGCAGCCCCTACTCAATCGCCTTGGTAGCGGGGCGTAACATTCAGTACTTC.

This clone has a handful of counts. The chain is built from TRBV5-1 and TRBJ2-1; possible D gene TRBD2, 5 bases. Deletions cut 5 bases from V and 5 bases from J, with 14 bases between. Germline CDR1 SGHRS, CDR2 YFSETQ. The CDR3 length is 14 residues. CDR3 in amino acids: CASRPRADDNEQFF. The DNA for the CDR3 is TGCGCCAGCAGACCTCGAGCGGACGACAATGAGCAGTTCTTC.

A few counts support this clone. The chain carries TRBV10-3 and TRBJ2-3; D not resolved. Germline-derived CDR1 and CDR2 are ENHRY and SYGVKD. Trimming stripped 4 bases from V and 0 bases from J, with 14 bases between. CDR3 length: 16 amino acids. CDR3 DNA sequence: TGTGCCATCAGTGGTGGCCCCTCGTCTAGCACAGATACGCAGTATTTT. It is translated as CAISGGPSSSTDTQYF.

This chain links TRBV7-9 with TRBJ1-1, with D tentatively TRBD1 (5 bases). CDR3 length equals 14 residues. Trimming took 4 bases from V and 3 from J, leaving 12 bases between them. Per germline, CDR1 SEHNR and CDR2 FQNEAQ (reference sequence). CDR3 in DNA: TGTGCCAGCAGCTGGAGTGGGGGGGACACTGAAGCTTTCTTT. It specifies CASSWSGGDTEAFF.

This chain uses TRBV6-5 with TRBJ2-3; 9 nucleotides line up with TRBD2. Germline lookup yields CDR1 MNHEY and CDR2 SVGAGI. CDR3 length: 15 amino acids. J was trimmed by 1 base and V by 5 bases; bases with no gene match: 4. In DNA form, the CDR3 reads TGTGCCAGCAGTAAGCTAGCGGGGCGCACAGATACGCAGTATTTT. Its protein product is CASSKLAGRTDTQYF.

This clone has only a few counts. The chain joins TRBV5-1 to TRBJ1-2, with TRBD1 matching 7 bases. Germline CDR1 reads SGHRS; CDR2 reads YFSETQ. CDR3 length equals 15 residues. Losses at the gene ends were 4 bases for V and 4 bases for J; bases not matched to a gene: 10. CDR3 DNA: TGCGCCAGCAGCACTGGACAGGCATCGGTCTATGGCTACACCTTC. It encodes CASSTGQASVYGYTF.